Listed below are T cell receptor beta chains from one sample, sequenced in a study of regulatory T cells in long-lasting Graves disease. TCRdb called the multiplex PCR reads again in MiXCR, with one record for every CDR3 protein. The sample lists around 450,000 distinct CDR3 sequences, 20% to 25% occurring once. The sample in question was peripheral blood mononuclear cells (PBMCs), obtained when the disease was refractory, from a patient treated with antithyroid drugs. These TCRs come from a female donor with Graves disease. Each CDR3 is given with its conserved first and last residue. D genes are given only for firm matches. Rows may omit the clone size; those that give it use once, few, many or a size class.

clone_size	d_call	v_call	j_call	cdr3_aa	cdr3_nt
many	TRBD1	TRBV2	TRBJ2-5	CASSRTGQEETQYF	TGTGCCAGCAGCAGGACAGGGCAGGAAGAGACCCAGTACTTC
NA	TRBD2	TRBV29-1	TRBJ2-1	CSVSGIGNEQFF	TGCAGCGTTAGCGGGATCGGAAATGAGCAGTTCTTC
many	NA	TRBV27	TRBJ1-1	CASSQYEWGYGGNTEAFF	TGTGCCAGCAGCCAATACGAATGGGGGTATGGGGGAAACACTGAAGCTTTCTTT
many	NA	TRBV19	TRBJ1-6	CASSPPGNSPLHF	TGTGCCAGTAGTCCGCCGGGGAATTCACCCCTCCACTTT
many	TRBD1	TRBV7-8	TRBJ1-4	CASSLIGGQFNEKLFF	TGTGCCAGCAGCTTAATAGGGGGACAGTTTAACGAAAAACTGTTTTTT
many	NA	TRBV6-1	TRBJ2-5	CASGVKGEETQYF	TGTGCCAGCGGGGTAAAGGGGGAGGAGACCCAGTACTTC
many	NA	TRBV2	TRBJ2-7	CASSERLLDEQYF	TGTGCCAGCAGTGAAAGGTTGCTCGACGAGCAGTACTTC
NA	NA	TRBV29-1	TRBJ2-7	CSALPGTTYEQYF	TGCAGCGCTTTACCCGGGACCACCTACGAGCAGTACTTC
NA	NA	TRBV11-2	TRBJ1-4	CASSISEANEKLFF	TGTGCCAGCAGCATCAGTGAGGCTAATGAAAAACTGTTTTTT
many	TRBD2	TRBV10-3	TRBJ2-7	CAISGLTSGVYEQYF	TGTGCCATCAGTGGTCTGACTAGCGGGGTTTATGAGCAGTACTTC
many	NA	TRBV10-3	TRBJ1-2	CAISESWGTVGYTF	TGTGCCATCAGTGAGTCTTGGGGGACCGTAGGCTACACCTTC
many	NA	TRBV12-3/TRBV12-4	TRBJ2-2	CASGLRTRTGELFF	TGTGCCAGCGGACTACGCACCCGCACCGGGGAGCTGTTTTTT